The rows below give T cell receptor beta chains drawn from one sample of a study of monozygotic twins with inflammatory bowel disease. TCRdb reworked the 5' RACE reads into one entry per CDR3 protein, no DNA. The listing records 190,000 or so distinct CDR3 sequences. The specimen sequenced was blood. The source of these receptors is a human donor with ulcerative colitis or Crohn's disease, or a healthy co-twin of an affected twin (not recorded which). The CDR3 runs from the conserved cysteine through the conserved F or W.

J gene	CDR3 length	V gene	CDR3 protein
TRBJ1-6	12	TRBV6-5	CASRVAPGPLHF
TRBJ1-2	14	TRBV5-1	CASSLEEGLHGYTF
TRBJ1-5	13	TRBV5-1	CASSLGVGQPQHF
TRBJ2-7	12	TRBV2	CASKPDVREQYF
TRBJ1-2	16	TRBV12-1	CASSFFPPPPDYGYTF
TRBJ2-3	15	TRBV2	CASSEARFSTDTQYF
TRBJ1-2	11	TRBV5-6	CASSTGQGNTF
TRBJ1-1	18	TRBV3-1	CASRMRGQGVKLSTEAFF
TRBJ2-3	16	TRBV5-6	CASSPGLPLSTDTQYF
TRBJ2-2	18	TRBV4-1	CASSQVHPAATGTGELFF
TRBJ2-3	12	TRBV5-1	CASSPSADTQYF
TRBJ2-5	16	TRBV24-1	CATSDPDRGVQETQYF
TRBJ2-1	14	TRBV7-3	CASSLGGSGPEQFF
TRBJ1-4	14	TRBV19	CASMNGGLGEKLFF
TRBJ1-1	15	TRBV6-1	CASSEITGSWGEAFF
TRBJ2-3	18	TRBV7-2	CASSLGASGGAHTDTQYF
TRBJ1-2	14	TRBV12-3/TRBV12-4	CASIITRGLKGYTF
TRBJ2-5	14	TRBV5-1	CASSYGINGETQYF
TRBJ2-2	14	TRBV20-1	CSANGDSNTGELFF
TRBJ1-6	15	TRBV7-8	CASTRTRGADSPLHF
TRBJ2-3	16	TRBV18	CASSPRYNIYTDTQYF
TRBJ2-5	16	TRBV5-1	CASSLAASGDQETQYF
TRBJ1-5	15	TRBV5-1	CASSLEGLREQPQHF
TRBJ2-5	15	TRBV18	CASSRSGQNQETQYF
TRBJ2-5	13	TRBV19	CASRDTGVETQYF
TRBJ2-1	12	TRBV29-1	CSAEGQGDEQFF
TRBJ2-4	12	TRBV7-2	CASSLEIGEVHF
TRBJ2-5	16	TRBV7-2	CASSLRSLATGETQYF